The sequence of this T cell receptor (beta chain) was determined in a study of CD8 T cells in Susac syndrome. RNA, at about 0.45 to 1 ug, was reverse transcribed with random hexamers. immunoSEQ multiplex PCR amplified TCR beta CDR3 across 54 Vbeta, 13 Jbeta. TCRdb reprocessed the immunoSEQ multiplex PCR reads with MiXCR, giving one entry per CDR3 protein. The table records 210,000 or so distinct CDR3 sequences, about 93% of them present only once. V lost 4 bases and J lost 2, with 12 bases in between. There are 15 residues in the CDR3. Germline assignment: CDR1 LNHNV and CDR2 YYDKDF (reference sequence).

Sequenced input: CD8+ T cells from PBMCs. The chain couples TRBV15 to TRBJ1-5; no clear D. This TCR derives from a human donor with multiple sclerosis. The DNA of the CDR3 is TGTGCCACCAGCATCTCCCGAGCCGGCAATCAGCCCCAGCATTTT. Its translation is CATSISRAGNQPQHF.